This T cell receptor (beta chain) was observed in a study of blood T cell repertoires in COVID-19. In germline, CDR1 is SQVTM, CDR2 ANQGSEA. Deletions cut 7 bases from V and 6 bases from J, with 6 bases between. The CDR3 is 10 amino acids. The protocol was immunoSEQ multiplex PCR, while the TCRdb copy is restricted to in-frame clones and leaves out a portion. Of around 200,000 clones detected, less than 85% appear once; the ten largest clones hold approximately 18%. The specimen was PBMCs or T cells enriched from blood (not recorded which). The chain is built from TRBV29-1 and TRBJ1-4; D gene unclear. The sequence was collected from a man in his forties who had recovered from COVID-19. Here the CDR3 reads CSAGHEKLFF. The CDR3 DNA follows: TGCAGCGCCGGTCATGAAAAACTGTTTTTT.